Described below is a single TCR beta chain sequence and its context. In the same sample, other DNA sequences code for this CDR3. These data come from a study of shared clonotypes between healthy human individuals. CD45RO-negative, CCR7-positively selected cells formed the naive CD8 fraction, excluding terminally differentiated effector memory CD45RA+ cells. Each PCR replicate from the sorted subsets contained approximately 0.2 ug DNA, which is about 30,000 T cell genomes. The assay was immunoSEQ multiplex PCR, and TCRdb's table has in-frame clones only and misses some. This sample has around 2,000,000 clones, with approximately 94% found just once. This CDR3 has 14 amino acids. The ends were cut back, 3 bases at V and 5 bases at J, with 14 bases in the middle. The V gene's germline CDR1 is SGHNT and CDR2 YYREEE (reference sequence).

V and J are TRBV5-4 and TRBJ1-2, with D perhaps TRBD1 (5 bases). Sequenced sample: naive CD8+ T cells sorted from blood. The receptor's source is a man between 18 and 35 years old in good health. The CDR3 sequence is CASSSGTAAYGYTF. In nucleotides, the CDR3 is TGTGCCAGCAGCTCCGGGACGGCAGCTTATGGCTACACCTTC.